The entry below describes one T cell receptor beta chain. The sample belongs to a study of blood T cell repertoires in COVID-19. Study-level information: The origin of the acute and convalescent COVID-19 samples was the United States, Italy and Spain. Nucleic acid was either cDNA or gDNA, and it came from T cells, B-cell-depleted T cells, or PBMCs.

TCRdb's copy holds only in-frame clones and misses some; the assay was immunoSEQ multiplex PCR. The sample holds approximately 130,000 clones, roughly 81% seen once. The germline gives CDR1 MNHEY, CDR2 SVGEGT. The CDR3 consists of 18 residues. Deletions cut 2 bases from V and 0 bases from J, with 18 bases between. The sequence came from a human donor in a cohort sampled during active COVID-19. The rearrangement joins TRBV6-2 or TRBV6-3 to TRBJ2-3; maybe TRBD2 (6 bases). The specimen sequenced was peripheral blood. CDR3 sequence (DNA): TGTGCCAGCAGTTACCTAACCGGGATGGGGACTAGCACAGATACGCAGTATTTT. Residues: CASSYLTGMGTSTDTQYF.